Presented here are 17 T cell receptor beta chains from one specimen sequenced in a study of T cell responses to AZD1222 COVID-19 vaccine. Libraries were prepared by immunoSEQ multiplex PCR; TCRdb keeps only in-frame clonotypes and omits some of them. The sample holds 100,000 to 150,000 clones, more than 70% seen once. The input for sequencing was peripheral blood, taken on day 0 of AZD1222 vaccination. The receptor source for this set is an adult in good health.

In DNA form, the CDR3 reads TGTGCCACCAGCAGCCAACTAGCGGGGGCTTCCAATGAGCAGTTCTTC. Its translation is CATSSQLAGASNEQFF. J is TRBJ2-1 and V is TRBV15, with 11 bases fitting TRBD2. The CDR3 runs 16 residues. Per germline, CDR1 LNHNV and CDR2 YYDKDF (reference sequence). V was clipped by 3 bases and J by 6 bases; unmatched bases: 7.

This chain joins TRBV6-5 and TRBJ2-1; weak D call: TRBD1 (6 bases). The CDR3 is 12 residues long. CDR1 is MNHEY and CDR2 is SVGAGI in the germline V gene. Between the trimmed V and J ends, which lost 4 bases and 10 bases, there was a span of 11 bases. The CDR3 DNA reads as TGTGCCAGCAGTTTTGGGGGCGTGGAGCAGTTCTTC. It translates to CASSFGGVEQFF.

This clone was recorded once. The V and J genes are TRBV3-1 (or the pseudogene TRBV3-2) and TRBJ2-3, with D uncertain. CDR1 and CDR2 from the germline V gene are LGHDT and YNNKEL (reference sequence). The CDR3 loop spans 17 amino acids. V dropped 0 bases and J dropped 2 bases, with 15 bases sitting between them. The CDR3 reads CASSQDEPSPATDTQYF. The CDR3 DNA reads TGTGCCAGCAGCCAAGATGAGCCCAGCCCCGCCACAGATACGCAGTATTTT.

V is TRBV25-1 and J is TRBJ2-5; TRBD1 might be the D (7 bases). Trimming removed 0 bases at V and 5 bases at J, with 19 bases between. The CDR3 is made up of 17 amino acids. CDR1 is MGHDK and CDR2 is SYGVNS in the germline V gene. CDR3 sequence reads: CASSEYGTALGRETQYF. CDR3 in DNA: TGTGCCAGCAGTGAATATGGGACAGCCCTGGGGAGGGAGACCCAGTACTTC. Filled out from reference TRBV25-1 and TRBJ2-5, the complete variable domain reads EADIYQTPRYLVIGTGKKITLECSQTMGHDKMYWYQQDPGMELHLIHYSYGVNSTEKGDLSSESTVSRIRTEHFPLTLESARPSHTSQYLCASSEYGTALGRETQYFGPGTRLLVL.

The chain has TRBV7-2 and TRBJ2-5; D is perhaps TRBD2 (6 bases). Germline V gene lookup returns CDR1 SGHTA and CDR2 FQGNSA. V dropped 4 bases and J dropped 5 bases, with 17 bases sitting between them. There are 15 residues in the CDR3. CDR3 coding DNA: TGTGCCAGCAGCTCCCATCTAGCGCCGCGGGAGACCCAGTACTTC. Amino acids: CASSSHLAPRETQYF.

This rearrangement joins TRBV4-1 to TRBJ1-2, with D possibly TRBD1 on 6 matching bases. The ends were cut back, 1 base at V and 7 bases at J, with 13 bases in the middle. CDR3 length: 14 amino acids. Germline V gives CDR1 MGHRA, CDR2 YSYEKL. Here the CDR3 reads CASSQVVGGGGYTF. CDR3 coding DNA: TGCGCCAGCAGCCAAGTGGTAGGGGGAGGTGGCTACACCTTC.

V gene TRBV2 combines with J gene TRBJ2-5, with 12 nucleotides matching TRBD2. The germline CDR1 and CDR2 sequences are SNHLY and FYNNEI. The CDR3 is 19 residues long. V lost 4 bases, J lost 3 bases, and 15 bases stayed unmatched. The CDR3 DNA is TGTGCCAGCAGTGTGGTCAGGGGGTGGTCTAGCGGGAGGGAAGAGACCCAGTACTTC. Translation: CASSVVRGWSSGREETQYF.

This clone has only one observation. The rearrangement uses TRBV7-8 and TRBJ1-5; TRBD1 might be the D (6 bases). CDR1 and CDR2 (germline): SGHVS, FQNEAQ. Deletions cut 5 bases from V and 2 bases from J, with 19 bases between. The CDR3 consists of 17 residues. CDR3: CASSKSTGRNRNQPQHF. DNA of the CDR3: TGTGCCAGCAGCAAATCAACAGGGAGAAATCGCAATCAGCCCCAGCATTTT.

About this clone: This specimen includes other DNA sequences encoding the same CDR3. This sequence joins TRBV20-1 and TRBJ1-5; no clear D. In germline, CDR1 is DFQATT, CDR2 SNEGSKA (reference sequence). Trimming cost V 3 bases and J 5 bases, with 5 bases left between them. The CDR3 length is 11 residues. In DNA form, the CDR3 reads TGCAGTGCTAGTCCGGATCAGCCCCAGCATTTT. Its protein product is CSASPDQPQHF.

This clone was observed a single time. CDR3 DNA sequence: TGTGCCAGCAGCTCTAGCGGGGTTAATCTTTACGAGCAGTACTTC. Residues: CASSSSGVNLYEQYF. The V and J genes are TRBV6-5 and TRBJ2-7; 9 bases match TRBD2. Trimming at V came to 6 bases and at J to 4 bases, leaving 10 bases not matched to a gene. The CDR3 consists of 15 residues. Looked up from germline, CDR1 is MNHEY and CDR2 is SVGAGI.

The chain joins TRBV28 to TRBJ2-7, with 14 bases that match TRBD2. Per germline, CDR1 MDHEN and CDR2 SYDVKM. The CDR3 is made up of 16 amino acids. The trim removed 5 bases at V and 1 base at J, leaving 4 bases unmatched. The CDR3: CASSRGTSGGSYEQYF. In nucleotides, the CDR3 is TGTGCCAGCAGTCGGGGGACTAGCGGGGGTTCCTACGAGCAGTACTTC.

V gene TRBV30 combines with J gene TRBJ1-3, with D uncertain. The V gene lost 3 bases and the J gene lost 0 bases, with 9 bases spanning the gap. Germline CDR1 and CDR2: GTSNPN and SVGIG (reference sequence). This CDR3 has 14 amino acids. The CDR3 nucleotides read TGTGCCTGGAGGCTTCCCGGCTCTGGAAACACCATATATTTT. Translating gives CAWRLPGSGNTIYF. Full variable domain (remainder filled in from reference TRBV30 and TRBJ1-3): SQTIHQWPATLVQPVGSPLSLECTVEGTSNPNLYWYRQAAGRGLQLLFYSVGIGQISSEVPQNLSASRPQDRQFILSSKKLLLSDSGFYLCAWRLPGSGNTIYFGEGSWLTVV.

The chain recombines TRBV5-8 with TRBJ2-7, with no clear D. Trimming pared 4 bases from V and 3 bases from J, leaving 11 bases between. The CDR3 is 13 residues long. CDR1 is SGHTS and CDR2 is YDEGEE in the germline V gene. This CDR3 is CASSRHPNYEQYF. CDR3 DNA: TGTGCCAGCAGCCGACACCCGAACTACGAGCAGTACTTC.

The V call is TRBV30, the J call TRBJ2-4, with D tentatively TRBD1 or TRBD2 (6 bases each). Germline CDR1 is GTSNPN and CDR2 is SVGIG (reference sequence). The length of the CDR3 is 11 residues. V lost 8 bases and J lost 7, with 12 bases in between. CDR3 loop: CAGQRANIQYF. The CDR3 DNA is TGTGCCGGACAGCGGGCGAACATTCAGTACTTC.

The CDR3 region has the DNA TGCGCCAGCAGCTTGGAGAGGGGGAAACTGTTTTTT. Its translation: CASSLERGKLFF. V usage is TRBV5-1 and J usage is TRBJ1-4; D perhaps matches TRBD1 (6 bases). The CDR3 spans 12 residues. Deletions cut 0 bases from V and 11 bases from J, with 8 bases between. Germline V gene data show CDR1 as SGHRS and CDR2 as YFSETQ.

The rearrangement uses TRBV5-5 and TRBJ2-6; 7 nucleotides agree with TRBD1. The CDR3 is 17 amino acids. With 7 bases clipped from V and 3 bases from J, the junction kept 13 bases outside the gene matches. CDR1 SGHKS and CDR2 YYEKEE come from the germline V gene (reference sequence). This CDR3 reads CASGQGDNWGGANVLTF. In nucleotides, the CDR3 is TGTGCCAGCGGGCAGGGGGACAACTGGGGTGGGGCCAACGTCCTGACTTTC. The full variable domain, in which reference TRBV5-5 and TRBJ2-6 provide the parts outside the CDR3, is DAGVTQSPTHLIKTRGQQVTLRCSPISGHKSVSWYQQVLGQGPQFIFQYYEKEERGRGNFPDRFSARQFPNYSSELNVNALLLGDSALYLCASGQGDNWGGANVLTFGAGSRLTVL.

V and J are TRBV28 and TRBJ2-7; D unresolved. V dropped 4 bases and J dropped 5 bases, with 3 bases sitting between them. This CDR3 has 10 amino acids. CDR1 MDHEN and CDR2 SYDVKM come from the germline V gene. CDR3 coding DNA: TGTGCCAGCAGTTACGACGAGCAGTACTTC. This sequence encodes CASSYDEQYF.